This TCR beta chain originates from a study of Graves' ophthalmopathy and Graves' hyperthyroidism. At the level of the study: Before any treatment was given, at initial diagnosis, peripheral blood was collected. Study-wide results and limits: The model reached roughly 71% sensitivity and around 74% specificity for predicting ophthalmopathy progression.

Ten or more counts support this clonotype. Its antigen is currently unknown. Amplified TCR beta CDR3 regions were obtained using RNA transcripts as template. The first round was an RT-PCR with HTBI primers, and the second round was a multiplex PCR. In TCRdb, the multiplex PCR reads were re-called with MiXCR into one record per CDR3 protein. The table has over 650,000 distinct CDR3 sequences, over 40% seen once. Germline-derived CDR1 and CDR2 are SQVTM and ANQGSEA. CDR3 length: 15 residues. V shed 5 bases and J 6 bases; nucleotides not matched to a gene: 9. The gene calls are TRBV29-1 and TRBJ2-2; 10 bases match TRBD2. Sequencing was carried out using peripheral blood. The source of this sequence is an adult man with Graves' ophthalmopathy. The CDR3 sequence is CSVIAGGPRSGELFF. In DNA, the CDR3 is TGCAGCGTTATAGCGGGGGGTCCCAGATCCGGGGAGCTGTTTTTT.